This is a list of T cell receptor beta chains from one sample in a study of PD-L1 blockade in urothelial cancer. Sequencing was performed with immunoSEQ multiplex PCR; in TCRdb, only in-frame clones are kept and a portion is missing. Of about 52,000 clones in the sample, roughly 75% are singletons; the top ten hold 3.5% to 4.5%. Material: PBMCs, obtained around atezolizumab (anti-PD-L1) treatment. These receptors were taken from a man aged 65 to 85 with urothelial cancer. Both conserved end residues are part of each CDR3.

v_gene,j_gene,CDR3aa
TRBV2,TRBJ2-7,CASSRAYEQYF
TRBV11-3,TRBJ2-7,CASSLLQTSKQYF
TRBV14,TRBJ2-5,CASSRAGFQETQYF
TRBV11-3,TRBJ2-1,CASSSGQGLTYNEQFF
TRBV5-5,TRBJ1-6,CASSGDGRTPLHF
TRBV4-3,TRBJ1-6,CASSLEDRGNSPLHF
TRBV7-2,TRBJ2-3,CASSFSSRNTDTQYF
TRBV5-5,TRBJ2-2,CASSLVRGGTGELFF
TRBV10-3,TRBJ2-3,CAIRGGADTQYF
TRBV2,TRBJ2-7,CASSVPGEKNEQYF
TRBV7-2,TRBJ1-2,CASSSDRVGYGYTF
TRBV7-2,TRBJ2-7,CASSFGTRTYEQYF
TRBV5-1,TRBJ2-1,CASSWAAGGSNEQFF
TRBV7-2,TRBJ2-3,CASGASGGADTQYF
TRBV10-3,TRBJ2-7,CAISESSGSDYEQYF
TRBV19,TRBJ2-3,CASSGGSSPSTDTQYF
TRBV5-1,TRBJ2-5,CASSLEPSGGWETQYF
TRBV4-2,TRBJ2-2,CASSQLAGGSSGELFF
TRBV29-1,TRBJ2-5,CSVDFGETQYF
TRBV4-3,TRBJ2-2,CASSQGGSSSPYTGELFF
TRBV2,TRBJ2-3,CASSGGLAGNTDTQYF
TRBV4-2,TRBJ2-3,CASSPLGQGGDTQYF
TRBV5-1,TRBJ1-3,CASSLGGAGGNTIYF
TRBV28,TRBJ1-2,CASSPQGTINYGYTF
TRBV7-9,TRBJ1-3,CASSLQGIGNTIYF
TRBV5-6,TRBJ2-2,CASSGGGRNTGELFF
TRBV7-9,TRBJ2-1,CASSFGTQYNEQFF
TRBV14,TRBJ2-3,CASSQRSGAFTDTQYF
TRBV25-1,TRBJ2-5,CASSDRRIAGVETQYF
TRBV6-5,TRBJ1-1,CASKTGSEAFF
TRBV12-2,TRBJ2-7,CASRPLSVPYEQYF
TRBV28,TRBJ1-5,CASSLAGGGNQPQHF
TRBV4-3,TRBJ1-3,CASSPGQGVRNTIYF
TRBV5-1,TRBJ1-2,CASSTSTGIDGYTF
TRBV7-7,TRBJ1-1,CASAPPGQGANRAFF
TRBV28,TRBJ2-7,CASSLFLSGTGPKQYF
TRBV7-9,TRBJ1-3,CASSHIPGGGPSGNTIYF
TRBV5-6,TRBJ2-7,CASSLGQGAREQYF
TRBV5-3,TRBJ2-5,CARSLTRGVGHIMEETQYF
TRBV6-5,TRBJ1-4,CASSRGGATNEKLFF
TRBV28,TRBJ1-5,CASSLLDRDNQPQHF
TRBV20-1,TRBJ1-1,CSARDITEAFF
TRBV7-9,TRBJ2-4,CASSPQQAAQLAKNIQYF
TRBV5-1,TRBJ2-3,CASSLVLDPTDTQYF
TRBV27,TRBJ2-1,CASSRAGGLYNEQFF
TRBV7-9,TRBJ1-6,CASSPGTTYNSPLHF
TRBV10-3,TRBJ1-1,CAISKQERGTEAFF
TRBV7-2,TRBJ1-1,CASSRGQNTEAFF
TRBV6-5,TRBJ2-7,CASSRQGSYEQYF
TRBV19,TRBJ1-1,CASSPPTGATEAFF
TRBV5-1,TRBJ2-1,CASSLDPSGSSYNEQFF
TRBV27,TRBJ2-3,CASSPWGRSTDTQYF
TRBV11-3,TRBJ2-3,CASSSWASGGYLPTDTQYF
TRBV7-6,TRBJ1-4,CASSLGLPNEKLFF
TRBV7-2,TRBJ2-7,CASSLAGLAGWTFYEQYF
TRBV29-1,TRBJ2-5,CSVLGSEQETQYF
TRBV4-3,TRBJ2-3,CASSPRGAGGTDTQYF